This section outlines one T cell receptor beta chain sequence together with its context. Its antigen is still unknown. V gave up 1 base and J gave up 0 bases, with 7 bases separating them. The CDR3 has 15 amino acids. Germline V CDR1 and CDR2: SGHTA, FQGNSA. The source of the sample is a study of Ad26.COV2.S vaccination and SARS-CoV-2 variants. About the study: Enrolled in COV1001, the donor was in the Ad26.COV2.S trial arm, which received the vaccine.

The assay was immunoSEQ multiplex PCR, and TCRdb's table has in-frame clones only and misses some. The sample holds about 260,000 clones, 87% seen once. Documented treatment: about 20 received Ad26.COV2.S at low or high dose, single or two shots; several received placebo; per-sample allocation not given. Samples were taken on day 63 after the first vaccine or placebo injection. A Boston donor was an adult aged 18-55 years. Study-level results: Spike-specific CD8+ and CD4+ T cell responses reportedly showed substantial breadth after vaccination.

The input for sequencing was peripheral blood, taken in a trial of Ad26.COV2.S vaccine versus placebo. The chain couples TRBV7-2 to TRBJ1-5; D remains unclear. This receptor was obtained from a person between 18 and 65 years old who received the Ad26.COV2.S COVID-19 vaccine or a placebo. CDR3 nucleotides: TGTGCCAGCAGCTTAGTGGCGGGTAGCAATCAGCCCCAGCATTTT. Its protein is CASSLVAGSNQPQHF.